This TCR beta chain originates from a study of blood T cell repertoires in COVID-19. The CDR3 is made up of 15 amino acids. V was trimmed by 1 base and J by 0 bases, leaving 8 bases between them. The germline V gene encodes CDR1 MNHEY and CDR2 SVGAGI. Some clones are missing from TCRdb's copy, which holds only in-frame ones; the method was immunoSEQ multiplex PCR. The sample carries 180,000 or so clones, about 85% recorded once. The receptor was derived from a woman aged 80 or older in a cohort sampled during active or convalescent COVID-19. The chain joins TRBV6-5 to TRBJ2-3; D gene ambiguous. The sequencing sample was made of peripheral blood. CDR3 sequence reads: CASSYYETSTDTQYF. DNA of the CDR3: TGTGCCAGCAGTTACTACGAAACTAGCACAGATACGCAGTATTTT.